Following are 25 T cell receptor beta chains from one sample sequenced in a study of STAT5B mutations in CD4+ large granular lymphocyte leukemia. Profiled with immunoSEQ multiplex PCR; TCRdb holds only in-frame clones, not every one. The sample contains 40,000 to 45,000 clones, roughly 76% of which appear only once. Source material: CD4+ T cells from blood buffy coats. The receptor source for this set is a human donor in good health.

The chain joins TRBV6-1 to TRBJ2-3; D is undetermined. In germline, CDR1 is MNHNS, CDR2 SASEGT. CDR3 length equals 12 residues. Trimming shortened V by 9 bases and J by 0 bases, and 7 bases separated the two germline ends. The CDR3 loop reads CASRRSTDTQYF. In DNA, the CDR3 is TGTGCCAGTCGGAGAAGCACAGATACGCAGTATTTT.

The chain carries TRBV5-1 and TRBJ1-4, with a possible D match to TRBD1 (5 bases). V lost 0 bases and J 3 bases, leaving 9 bases between the germline ends. In germline, CDR1 is SGHRS, CDR2 YFSETQ. The CDR3 totals 15 residues. In nucleotides, the CDR3 is TGCGCCAGCAGCTTGGCCGACAGTCCTAATGAAAAACTGTTTTTT. Protein product: CASSLADSPNEKLFF.

The chain employs TRBV2 and TRBJ2-2; TRBD1 aligns across 7 bases. The CDR3 spans 15 residues. CDR1 SNHLY and CDR2 FYNNEI come from the germline V gene. The J segment lost 3 bases and the V segment lost 5 bases, leaving 6 bases of the junction unmatched. The CDR3 DNA reads TGTGCCAGCAGTTCCGGGACAGTTTACACCGGGGAGCTGTTTTTT. Translation: CASSSGTVYTGELFF.

This rearrangement joins TRBV19 to TRBJ1-4; D may be TRBD1 (6 bases). CDR1 LNHDA and CDR2 SQIVND come from the germline V gene (reference sequence). CDR3 length equals 14 residues. V was trimmed by 8 bases and J by 6 bases, leaving 16 bases between them. For the CDR3, the DNA is TGTGCCAGTTGCCGAGGACAGAACGATGAAAAACTGTTTTTT. Translating gives CASCRGQNDEKLFF.

The chain has TRBV9 and TRBJ1-1, with D possibly matching TRBD1 (6 bases). This CDR3 spans 15 amino acids. Per germline, CDR1 SGDLS and CDR2 YYNGEE. Trimming shortened V by 0 bases and J by 2 bases, and 11 bases separated the two germline ends. The CDR3 DNA reads TGTGCCAGCAGCGTAGGATTGGGGGCCAACACTGAAGCTTTCTTT. Protein sequence: CASSVGLGANTEAFF.

The chain carries TRBV19 and TRBJ1-2; TRBD1 matches at 7 bases. V gave up 5 bases and J gave up 8 bases; unmatched junction bases: 8. The CDR3 is 13 amino acids. Per the germline V gene, CDR1 is LNHDA and CDR2 is SQIVND (reference sequence). CDR3 residues: CASSSQGRWGYTF. The CDR3 DNA reads TGTGCCAGTAGTTCACAGGGGCGTTGGGGCTACACCTTC. Variable domain in full (rest from reference TRBV19 and TRBJ1-2): DGGITQSPKYLFRKEGQNVTLSCEQNLNHDAMYWYRQDPGQGLRLIYYSQIVNDFQKGDIAEGYSVSREKKESFPLTVTSAQKNPTAFYLCASSSQGRWGYTFGSGTRLTVV.

Turning to this clone: Within the sample, other DNA sequences also encode this same CDR3. The V and J genes are TRBV29-1 and TRBJ1-1; a possible D gene is TRBD1 (6 bases). V lost 4 bases and J 5 bases, leaving 23 bases between the germline ends. Germline values: CDR1 SQVTM, CDR2 ANQGSEA. This CDR3 contains 16 residues. The CDR3 bases are TGCAGCGTTGTGCTTCCGCGCCCGACAGGTCGGACTGAAGCTTTCTTT. This codes for CSVVLPRPTGRTEAFF.

This clone was detected once. V gene TRBV9 combines with J gene TRBJ1-3, with D unresolved. V was pared by 1 base and J by 11 bases, with 19 bases between. The CDR3 runs to 15 residues. The germline V gene encodes CDR1 SGDLS and CDR2 YYNGEE. The CDR3 region has the DNA TGTGCCAGCAGCGTAAGCCGGGCTCAAGGGAGCGCCATATATTTT. Its translation is CASSVSRAQGSAIYF.

The genes are TRBV5-1 and TRBJ2-5; D remains ambiguous. The CDR3 has 15 amino acids. Trimming took off 0 bases at V and 5 bases at J, with 14 bases between the two ends. Germline CDR1 and CDR2: SGHRS and YFSETQ. The CDR3 reads CASSLVQAPGETQYF. CDR3 sequence (DNA): TGCGCCAGCAGCTTGGTCCAGGCCCCCGGGGAGACCCAGTACTTC. The full variable domain, rest sourced from reference TRBV5-1 and TRBJ2-5, is KAGVTQTPRYLIKTRGQQVTLSCSPISGHRSVSWYQQTPGQGLQFLFEYFSETQRNKGNFPGRFSGRQFSNSRSEMNVSTLELGDSALYLCASSLVQAPGETQYFGPGTRLLVL.

This rearrangement joins TRBV27 to TRBJ2-2; D is unresolved. CDR1 and CDR2 from the germline V gene are MNHEY and SMNVEV (reference sequence). Trimming shortened V by 1 base and J by 0 bases, and 6 bases separated the two germline ends. The CDR3 runs 15 residues. DNA for the CDR3: TGTGCCAGCAGTTTATGGGGATCGAACACCGGGGAGCTGTTTTTT. Translation: CASSLWGSNTGELFF.

In DNA, the CDR3 is TGTGCCAGCAGCAAAGAGGGGGGAGTGGAGGAAAAACTGTTTTTT. It translates to CASSKEGGVEEKLFF. This rearrangement joins TRBV21-1 to TRBJ1-4. TRBV21-1 is termed a pseudogene. The length of the CDR3 is 15 residues.

This clone was observed once. The V call is TRBV29-1, the J call TRBJ2-7; 12 bases are shared with TRBD1. V trimming: 0 bases; J trimming: 0 bases; junction bases outside the gene matches: 12. CDR1 SQVTM and CDR2 ANQGSEA come from the germline V gene. The CDR3 is made up of 19 amino acids. CDR3 residues: CSVEDLGTGGLSGSYEQYF. CDR3 sequence (DNA): TGCAGCGTTGAAGATCTAGGGACAGGGGGCCTCTCGGGCTCCTACGAGCAGTACTTC.

The rearrangement links TRBV19 to TRBJ1-2, with D perhaps matching TRBD1 (6 bases). Germline V lookup: CDR1 LNHDA, CDR2 SQIVND (reference sequence). CDR3 length: 14 amino acids. V was cut by 7 bases and J by 4 bases, with 16 bases left in between. CDR3 coding DNA: TGTGCCAGTAACCCACAGGGAGGAAGCTATGGCTACACCTTC. Its protein product is CASNPQGGSYGYTF. The full variable domain, completed using reference TRBV19 and TRBJ1-2, is DGGITQSPKYLFRKEGQNVTLSCEQNLNHDAMYWYRQDPGQGLRLIYYSQIVNDFQKGDIAEGYSVSREKKESFPLTVTSAQKNPTAFYLCASNPQGGSYGYTFGSGTRLTVV.

The genes are TRBV6-5 and TRBJ2-7; tentatively, D is TRBD2 (6 bases). The V gene lost 0 bases and the J gene lost 1 base, with 10 bases spanning the gap. Germline V gene data show CDR1 as MNHEY and CDR2 as SVGAGI. The CDR3 length is 15 residues. The CDR3 nucleotides read TGTGCCAGCAGTTACTCGTTGCGGGAATCCTACGAGCAGTACTTC. Translated, it gives CASSYSLRESYEQYF.

The V and J genes are TRBV6-1 and TRBJ2-3, with TRBD2 identical over 14 bases. This CDR3 is built from 17 residues. With V trimmed by 1 base and J by 6 bases, 6 bases remained unmatched. Germline values: CDR1 MNHNS, CDR2 SASEGT. CDR3 protein: CASSEGGLAGAWDTQYF. The DNA of the CDR3 is TGTGCCAGCAGTGAAGGGGGACTAGCGGGGGCCTGGGATACGCAGTATTTT.

This rearrangement joins TRBV6-6 to TRBJ1-4; 10 bases line up with TRBD1. From germline, CDR1 is MNHNY and CDR2 SVGAGI (reference sequence). CDR3 length equals 15 residues. V shed 7 bases, J shed 6 bases, and the junction held 8 bases outside the gene matches. The CDR3 DNA sequence: TGTGCCAGCAAACATCACGGGACAGGGGATGAAAAACTGTTTTTT. Protein: CASKHHGTGDEKLFF.

The chain has TRBV10-1 and TRBJ2-3, with TRBD2 matching 13 bases. Germline trimming cut 8 bases from V and 4 bases from J; bases unmatched to any gene: 12. CDR1 and CDR2 from the germline V gene are WNHNN and SYGVQD (reference sequence). CDR3 length: 17 residues. This chain's CDR3 is CASFELAGGPGADTQYF. CDR3 bases: TGCGCCAGCTTTGAACTAGCGGGAGGGCCCGGGGCAGATACGCAGTATTTT.

The V and J genes are TRBV7-9 and TRBJ2-1, with 9 bases matching TRBD2. This CDR3 is built from 15 residues. The trim removed 6 bases at V and 8 bases at J, leaving 11 bases unmatched. CDR1 and CDR2 (germline): SEHNR, FQNEAQ (reference sequence). The CDR3 loop reads CASSHWRGGLYEQFF. The CDR3 region has the DNA TGTGCCAGCAGTCACTGGCGGGGGGGCCTCTATGAGCAGTTCTTC.

The chain has TRBV19 and TRBJ2-2; a possible D gene is TRBD2 (6 bases). Trimming stripped 6 bases from V and 2 bases from J, with 16 bases between. The CDR3 is made up of 16 amino acids. Germline CDR1 reads LNHDA; CDR2 reads SQIVND (reference sequence). CDR3 protein: CASSYKGLHNTGELFF. CDR3 coding DNA: TGTGCCAGTAGCTACAAGGGACTCCACAACACCGGGGAGCTGTTTTTT.

This chain uses TRBV7-9 with TRBJ2-5; D possibly corresponds to TRBD2 (7 bases). Trimming left V 0 bases short and J 5 bases short, with 10 bases between. CDR1 is SEHNR, CDR2 FQNEAQ, per germline (reference sequence). The CDR3 length is 14 residues. This CDR3 reads CASSLAGGPETQYF. CDR3 nucleotide sequence: TGTGCCAGCAGCTTAGCGGGGGGGCCGGAGACCCAGTACTTC. The whole variable domain, filled in from reference TRBV7-9 and TRBJ2-5, reads DTGVSQNPRHKITKRGQNVTFRCDPISEHNRLYWYRQTLGQGPEFLTYFQNEAQLEKSRLLSDRFSAERPKGSFSTLEIQRTEQGDSAMYLCASSLAGGPETQYFGPGTRLLVL.

J is TRBJ1-1 and V is TRBV28; TRBD1 matches at 7 bases. From germline, CDR1 is MDHEN and CDR2 SYDVKM. The CDR3 extends over 12 amino acids. V was pared by 6 bases and J by 10 bases, with 8 bases of the junction left unmatched. The CDR3 DNA sequence: TGTGCCAGCAGCACAACCCGACAGGGAGCTTTCTTT. Encoded protein: CASSTTRQGAFF.

V gene TRBV10-3 combines with J gene TRBJ2-7; 7 bases align to TRBD2. The CDR3 runs to 13 residues. V dropped 4 bases and J dropped 7; count of bases not matched to a gene: 7. Germline-derived CDR1 and CDR2 are ENHRY and SYGVKD. The CDR3 spells CAISGPGGREQYF. In DNA form, the CDR3 reads TGTGCCATCAGTGGCCCCGGGGGGAGAGAGCAGTACTTC.

This chain joins TRBV19 and TRBJ1-6, with 8 bases matching TRBD1. CDR1 and CDR2 (germline): LNHDA, SQIVND (reference sequence). V was clipped by 6 bases and J by 11 bases; unmatched bases: 12. This CDR3 comprises 15 residues. The CDR3 is CASSPEDRAWPPLHF. CDR3 nucleotides: TGTGCCAGTAGCCCTGAGGACAGGGCTTGGCCACCCCTCCACTTT. The complete variable domain, with remaining parts taken from reference TRBV19 and TRBJ1-6, reads DGGITQSPKYLFRKEGQNVTLSCEQNLNHDAMYWYRQDPGQGLRLIYYSQIVNDFQKGDIAEGYSVSREKKESFPLTVTSAQKNPTAFYLCASSPEDRAWPPLHFGNGTRLTVT.

The sample holds a few counts of this clone. This chain uses TRBV11-3 with TRBJ1-2; a weak D match, TRBD1 (5 bases). Deletions cut 0 bases from V and 0 bases from J, with 11 bases between. CDR1 and CDR2 from the germline V gene are SGHNT and YENEEA. This CDR3 region has 16 residues. The CDR3, as DNA: TGTGCCAGCAGCTTAGAAGGACGGGGCGCTAACTATGGCTACACCTTC. It specifies CASSLEGRGANYGYTF.

The chain employs TRBV15 and TRBJ1-2; perhaps TRBD1 as D (6 bases). Germline V gene lookup returns CDR1 LNHNV and CDR2 YYDKDF (reference sequence). V lost 1 base, J lost 0 bases, and 12 bases lay in between. The CDR3 extends over 16 amino acids. The CDR3 is CATSRGTGLANYGYTF. CDR3 sequence (DNA): TGTGCCACCAGCAGAGGTACAGGGTTAGCTAACTATGGCTACACCTTC.